This T cell receptor (beta chain) was documented in a study of T cell repertoires in cytomegalovirus infection. Study-wide results and limits: It was HLA-C-restricted CMV-specific TCR beta clonotypes that dominated the response ex vivo.

Each CDR3 protein is one row after TCRdb ran MiXCR on the reads. Here the sample spans 340,000 or so distinct CDR3 sequences, roughly 25% being singletons. CDR1 SGHTA and CDR2 FQGNSA come from the germline V gene. Trimming cost V 1 base and J 8 bases, with 19 bases left between them. The CDR3 has 16 amino acids. On this clonotype itself: Its antigen is unidentified.

The chain employs TRBV7-2 and TRBJ2-3; possible D gene TRBD2, 6 bases. The sequencing here drew on cultured PBMCs, taken from culture after CMV antigen stimulation. The clonotype was recovered from a human donor in good health (CMV status not recorded). Some clones in this sample may be carry-over from other donors' samples. This CDR3 reads CASSLGGTGVVVTQYF. CDR3 DNA: TGTGCCAGCAGCTTAGGCGGGACTGGTGTCGTGGTTACGCAGTATTTT.